What follows are 18 T cell receptor beta chains derived from one specimen sequenced in a study of CD8+ T cells in alopecia areata (dated by TCRdb to the late 2010s). The library was prepared using the immunoSEQ multiplex PCR assay. For TCR sequencing, RNA was extracted from every sample and reverse transcribed into cDNA to serve as template. This is the immuneACCESS table as TCRdb keeps it, with only in-frame sequences that have V and J called. A part of the clones is gone; compared with another copy, unresolved V genes explain less than half, and the rest is unexplained. For this sample there are about 110,000 clones; around 59% appear just once. Jointly, the top ten make up approximately 22% of the sample. The sample comprised CD8+ T cells sorted from blood. These receptors were taken from a human donor in good health.

The V gene is TRBV4-3, the J gene TRBJ1-2; D is uncertain. The CDR3 totals 15 residues. Germline V gene lookup returns CDR1 LGHNA and CDR2 YSLEER. Trimming pared 0 bases from V and 6 bases from J, leaving 14 bases between. CDR3 amino acids: CASSQELLGVNGYTF. The CDR3 DNA reads TGCGCCAGCAGCCAAGAGTTACTCGGGGTCAATGGCTACACCTTC.

The chain has TRBV10-2 and TRBJ2-7; 8 bases line up with TRBD2. Germline assignment: CDR1 WSHSY and CDR2 SAAADI. The CDR3 covers 13 residues. The junction had 3 bases not matched to a gene; V was cut back by 6 bases and J by 2 bases. In nucleotides, the CDR3 is TGCGCCAGCAGGGCGGGACTAGCCTACGAGCAGTACTTC. Translation: CASRAGLAYEQYF.

In its sample, this clone was seen a few times. The rearrangement uses TRBV21-1 and TRBJ2-7. TRBV21-1 is given as a pseudogene. The CDR3 totals 15 residues. The CDR3 loop is CASSKVDPTAYEQYF. The CDR3 nucleotides are TGTGCCAGCAGCAAAGTCGACCCCACTGCCTACGAGCAGTACTTC.

The V call is TRBV13, the J call TRBJ2-5; unclear D gene. V lost 2 bases and J 1 base, leaving 14 bases between the germline ends. Germline assignment: CDR1 PRHDT and CDR2 FYEKMQ (reference sequence). The CDR3 covers 16 residues. CDR3 sequence: CASSLRQAQSQETQYF. The CDR3 nucleotides read TGTGCCAGCAGCTTACGGCAGGCTCAGTCCCAAGAGACCCAGTACTTC.

In this sample, this clone turned up once. V and J are TRBV9 and TRBJ1-6; D is unclear. This CDR3 is 17 amino acids long. Trimming left V 3 bases short and J 0 bases short, with 13 bases between. The germline gives CDR1 SGDLS, CDR2 YYNGEE. This CDR3 is CASSAAPRSSYNSPLHF. CDR3 nucleotide sequence: TGTGCCAGCAGCGCAGCGCCGCGGAGCTCCTATAATTCACCCCTCCACTTT.

A single count supports this clone. The chain couples TRBV30 to TRBJ1-1; 7 bases agree with TRBD1. V lost 4 bases, J lost 6 bases, and 5 bases stayed unmatched. The CDR3 consists of 12 residues. From germline, CDR1 is GTSNPN and CDR2 SVGIG (reference sequence). Here the CDR3 reads CAWNTGQPEAFF. CDR3 nucleotides: TGTGCCTGGAACACGGGACAGCCTGAAGCTTTCTTT.

There are a few counts of this clone. The chain uses TRBV28 and TRBJ2-7, with TRBD2 matching over 8 bases. Germline V gives CDR1 MDHEN, CDR2 SYDVKM. The CDR3 length is 16 residues. V lost 2 bases, J lost 2 bases, and 8 bases stayed unmatched. The CDR3 reads CASSLGTGGATYEQYF. CDR3 nucleotides: TGTGCCAGCAGTTTAGGAACCGGGGGGGCTACCTACGAGCAGTACTTC.

CDR3 sequence (DNA): TGTGCCAGCAGCCCACAATCAATTGGGGGCTTATTCGTCGCTGAAGCTTTCTTT. Protein sequence: CASSPQSIGGLFVAEAFF. This chain joins TRBV7-9 and TRBJ1-1; tentatively, D is TRBD1 (6 bases). V lost 5 bases and J lost 6, with 28 bases in between. This CDR3 has 18 residues. Germline lookup yields CDR1 SEHNR and CDR2 FQNEAQ (reference sequence).

This clone turned up a few times. This chain connects TRBV10-3 to TRBJ2-5; D gene uncertain. CDR1 ENHRY and CDR2 SYGVKD come from the germline V gene. The CDR3 contains 15 residues. V lost 0 bases and J lost 4, with 12 bases in between. In nucleotides, the CDR3 is TGTGCCATCAGTGAGTCTTGGACGAACGGAGAGACCCAGTACTTC. Encoded protein: CAISESWTNGETQYF.

The chain joins TRBV6-5 to TRBJ1-5, with D maybe TRBD1 (5 bases). The germline V gene has CDR1 MNHEY and CDR2 SVGAGI. Trimming removed 6 bases from V and 0 bases from J, with 12 bases in between. The CDR3 is 15 residues long. The CDR3 is CASRNRGYSNQPQHF. The CDR3 bases are TGTGCCAGCAGAAACCGGGGGTATAGCAATCAGCCCCAGCATTTT.

J is TRBJ2-3 and V is TRBV7-8; 10 bases match TRBD2. V trimming: 1 base; J trimming: 0 bases; junction bases outside the gene matches: 10. CDR1 is SGHVS, CDR2 FQNEAQ, per germline. This CDR3 has 19 residues. CDR3 bases: TGTGCCAGCAGCTTAGTCGGCCTAGCGGGGGCTTATAGCACAGATACGCAGTATTTT. Its translation is CASSLVGLAGAYSTDTQYF.

This rearrangement joins TRBV5-1 to TRBJ1-1; D ambiguous. The germline V and J ends were trimmed by 3 bases and 8 bases, with 11 bases remaining between them. This CDR3 has 12 residues. Per the germline V gene, CDR1 is SGHRS and CDR2 is YFSETQ. CDR3 coding DNA: TGCGCCAGCAGCTCCCCCGGCAGCGAAGCTTTCTTT. It translates to CASSSPGSEAFF.

This chain links TRBV5-6 with TRBJ2-7; 9 bases map to TRBD2. Per the germline V gene, CDR1 is SGHDT and CDR2 is YYEEEE. The junction had 6 bases not matched to a gene; V was cut back by 2 bases and J by 3 bases. This CDR3 has 15 amino acids. CDR3 bases: TGTGCCAGCAGCTTCGGCGGGGGGGCCATCTACGAGCAGTACTTC. Protein product: CASSFGGGAIYEQYF.

This chain uses TRBV7-9 with TRBJ2-7; 12 positions match TRBD2. With V trimmed by 0 bases and J by 1 base, 4 bases remained unmatched. This CDR3 is built from 17 residues. CDR1 is SEHNR and CDR2 is FQNEAQ in the germline V gene (reference sequence). In DNA form, the CDR3 reads TGTGCCAGCAGCTTAGCTCCCGGACTAGCGGGGTCCTACGAGCAGTACTTC. It encodes CASSLAPGLAGSYEQYF. The variable domain in full, completed from reference TRBV7-9 and TRBJ2-7, reads DTGVSQNPRHKITKRGQNVTFRCDPISEHNRLYWYRQTLGQGPEFLTYFQNEAQLEKSRLLSDRFSAERPKGSFSTLEIQRTEQGDSAMYLCASSLAPGLAGSYEQYFGPGTRLTVT.

The genes are TRBV7-8 and TRBJ2-1; D possibly uses TRBD1 or TRBD2 (6 bases each). Germline V gene sequence: CDR1 SGHVS, CDR2 FQNEAQ. This CDR3 comprises 17 residues. Trimming took off 5 bases at V and 2 bases at J, with 19 bases between the two ends. DNA of the CDR3: TGTGCCAGCAGCCGCGCCCGGGGGCCCGTCACCTACAATGAGCAGTTCTTC. It yields the protein CASSRARGPVTYNEQFF.

There are a few counts of this clone. V is TRBV5-6 and J is TRBJ2-5; D uncertain. Germline assignment: CDR1 SGHDT and CDR2 YYEEEE. Trimming shortened V by 6 bases and J by 4 bases, and 16 bases separated the two germline ends. The CDR3 is 14 residues long. The CDR3 here is CASTSQAARETQYF. DNA of the CDR3: TGTGCCAGCACCTCGCAGGCTGCCCGAGAGACCCAGTACTTC.

This clone showed up just once. The rearrangement links TRBV4-3 to TRBJ2-4; D assignment may be TRBD1 or TRBD2 (7 bases each). This CDR3 comprises 15 residues. Germline V gene data show CDR1 as LGHNA and CDR2 as YSLEER. V was shortened by 0 bases and J by 3 bases, with 9 bases between the two germline ends. CDR3 DNA: TGCGCCAGCAGCCAAGACAGGGGGGGCAAAAACATTCAGTACTTC. Its translation is CASSQDRGGKNIQYF.

The genes are TRBV27 and TRBJ2-3; the match to TRBD2 covers 7 bases. Losses at the gene ends were 5 bases for V and 5 bases for J; bases not matched to a gene: 10. This CDR3 has 15 amino acids. Per germline, CDR1 MNHEY and CDR2 SMNVEV (reference sequence). The CDR3 nucleotides read TGTGCCAGCAGTGCCCTTCCCGGGACTAAAGATACGCAGTATTTT. This translates into CASSALPGTKDTQYF.